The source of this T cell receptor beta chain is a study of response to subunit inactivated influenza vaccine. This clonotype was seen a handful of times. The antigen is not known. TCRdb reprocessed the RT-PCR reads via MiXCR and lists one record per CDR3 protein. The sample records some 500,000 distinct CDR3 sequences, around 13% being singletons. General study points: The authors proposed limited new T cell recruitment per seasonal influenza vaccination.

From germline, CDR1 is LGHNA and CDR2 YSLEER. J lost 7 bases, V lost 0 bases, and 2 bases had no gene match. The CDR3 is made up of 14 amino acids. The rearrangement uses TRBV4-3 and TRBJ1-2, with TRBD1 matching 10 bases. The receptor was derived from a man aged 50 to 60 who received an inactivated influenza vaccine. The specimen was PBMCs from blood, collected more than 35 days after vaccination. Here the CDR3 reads CASSQEGTGVGYTF. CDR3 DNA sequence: TGCGCCAGCAGCCAAGAAGGGACAGGGGTTGGCTACACCTTC.